This T cell receptor (beta chain) was retrieved from a study of blood T cell repertoires in COVID-19. Seattle patient enrollment occurred during active infection, with longitudinal follow-up thereafter. The CDR3 is made up of 16 amino acids. With 0 bases removed from V and 1 base from J, the gap between germline ends came to 10 bases. CDR1 SGHTA and CDR2 FQGNSA come from the germline V gene. In the study's own analysis: Estimates of nucleated cell counts were drawn from the amplification of reference gene primers. The data were produced by immunoSEQ multiplex PCR, yet TCRdb's version contains in-frame clones alone and is incomplete. V and J calls and clone size follow that table, whereas D and trimming were derived from the DNA. The table has 300,000 to 350,000 clones, roughly 90% seen once. This clone was observed a handful of times.

The chain employs TRBV7-2 and TRBJ2-1; tentative D call: TRBD1 (5 bases). Material for sequencing was peripheral blood. This clonotype was obtained from a man younger than 45 with COVID-19, enrolled during active disease. CDR3: CASSLAPRVSYNEQFF. The CDR3 nucleotides are TGTGCCAGCAGCTTAGCTCCCAGGGTTTCCTACAATGAGCAGTTCTTC.